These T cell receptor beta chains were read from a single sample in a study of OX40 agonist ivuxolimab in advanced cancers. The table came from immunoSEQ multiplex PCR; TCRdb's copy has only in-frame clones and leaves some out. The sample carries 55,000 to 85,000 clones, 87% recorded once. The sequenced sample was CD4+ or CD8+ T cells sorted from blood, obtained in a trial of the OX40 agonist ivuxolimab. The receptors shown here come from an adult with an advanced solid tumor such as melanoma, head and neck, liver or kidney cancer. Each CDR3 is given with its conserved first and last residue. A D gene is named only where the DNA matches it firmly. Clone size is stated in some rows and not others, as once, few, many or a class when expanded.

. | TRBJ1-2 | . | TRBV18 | CASSPPGTYGYTF | TGTGCCAGCTCACCACCTGGGACCTATGGCTACACCTTC
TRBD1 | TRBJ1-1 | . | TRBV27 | CASSPSTGYTEAFF | TGTGCCAGCAGTCCATCGACAGGGTATACTGAAGCTTTCTTT
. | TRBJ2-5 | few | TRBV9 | CASSVAMGYQETQYF | TGTGCCAGCAGCGTAGCTATGGGCTATCAAGAGACCCAGTACTTC
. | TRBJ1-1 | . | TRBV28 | CASSGPQAFF | TGTGCCAGCAGTGGCCCCCAAGCTTTCTTT
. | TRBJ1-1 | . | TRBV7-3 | CASSLQGGTEAFF | TGTGCCAGCAGCTTACAGGGTGGGACTGAAGCTTTCTTT
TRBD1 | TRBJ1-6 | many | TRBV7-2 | CASSGYRGADSPLHF | TGTGCCAGCAGCGGTTACAGGGGGGCGGATTCACCCCTCCACTTT
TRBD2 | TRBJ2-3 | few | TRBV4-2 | CASSQDTGGRSGQTQYF | TGTGCCAGCAGCCAAGATACGGGGGGGCGCTCGGGTCAAACGCAGTATTTT
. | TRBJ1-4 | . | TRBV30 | CAWNSQGNEKLFF | TGTGCCTGGAATTCACAGGGTAATGAAAAACTGTTTTTT
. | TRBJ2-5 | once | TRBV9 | CASSVNRGGSTRISSQETQYF | TGTGCCAGCAGCGTCAATAGGGGAGGTTCGACTAGGATTTCCTCACAAGAGACCCAGTACTTC
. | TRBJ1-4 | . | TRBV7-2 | CASSLEPAASANEKLFF | TGTGCCAGCAGCTTAGAACCCGCCGCCTCAGCTAATGAAAAACTGTTTTTT
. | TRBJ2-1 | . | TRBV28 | CASSLGAGSYNEQFF | TGTGCCAGCAGTTTAGGGGCGGGCTCCTACAATGAGCAGTTCTTC
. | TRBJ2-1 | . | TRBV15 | CATSRDGRRDNEQFF | TGTGCCACCAGCAGAGATGGGCGGAGGGACAATGAGCAGTTCTTC
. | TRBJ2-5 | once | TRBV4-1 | CASSQERSGAPRVETQYF | TGCGCCAGCAGCCAAGAGAGGTCAGGTGCCCCACGGGTGGAGACCCAGTACTTC
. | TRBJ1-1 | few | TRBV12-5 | CASGLGGFTEAFF | TGTGCTAGTGGTTTAGGGGGTTTCACTGAAGCTTTCTTT
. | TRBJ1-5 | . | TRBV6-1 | CASSERGDSNQPQHF | TGTGCCAGCAGTGAACGGGGAGATAGCAATCAGCCCCAGCATTTT
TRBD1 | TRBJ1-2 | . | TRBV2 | CASSGPGGGYTF | TGTGCCAGCAGTGGGCCAGGGGGTGGCTACACCTTC
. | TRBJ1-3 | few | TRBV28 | CASSFAGSQGNTIYF | TGTGCCAGCAGTTTCGCCGGGTCACAAGGAAACACCATATATTTT
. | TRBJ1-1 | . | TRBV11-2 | CASSLRILNTEAFF | TGTGCCAGCAGCTTGAGGATCTTGAACACTGAAGCTTTCTTT
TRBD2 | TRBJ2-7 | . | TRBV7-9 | CASSSGTSGYEQYF | TGTGCCAGCAGCTCCGGGACTAGCGGTTACGAGCAGTACTTC
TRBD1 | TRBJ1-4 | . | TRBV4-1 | CASSPGQGADEKLFF | TGCGCCAGCAGCCCGGGACAGGGAGCGGATGAAAAACTGTTTTTT
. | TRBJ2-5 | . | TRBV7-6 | CASSSFGQMLTQYF | TGTGCCAGCAGCTCCTTTGGACAGATGTTAACCCAGTACTTC
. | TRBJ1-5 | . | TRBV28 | CASRRRQNSNQPQHF | TGTGCCAGCAGAAGACGGCAGAATAGCAATCAGCCCCAGCATTTT
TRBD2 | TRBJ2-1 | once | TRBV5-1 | CASTPGTSGSGDEQFF | TGCGCCAGCACCCCGGGGACTAGCGGGTCGGGGGATGAGCAGTTCTTC
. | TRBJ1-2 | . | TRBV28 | CASSRDIGDGYTF | TGTGCCAGCAGTCGGGACATTGGGGATGGCTACACCTTC
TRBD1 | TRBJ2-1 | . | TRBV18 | CASSPGQGGNEQFF | TGTGCCAGCTCACCGGGACAGGGAGGAAATGAGCAGTTCTTC
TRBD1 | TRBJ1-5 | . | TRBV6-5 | CASSNRGPSNQPQHF | TGTGCCAGCAGCAACAGGGGGCCTAGCAATCAGCCCCAGCATTTT
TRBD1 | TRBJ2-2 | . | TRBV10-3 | CAAQGQGNTGELFF | TGTGCCGCGCAGGGACAGGGGAACACCGGGGAGCTGTTTTTT
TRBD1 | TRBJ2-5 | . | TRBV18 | CASSLQGEETQYF | TGTGCCAGCTCACTTCAGGGGGAAGAGACCCAGTACTTC
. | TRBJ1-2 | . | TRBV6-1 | CASQKRESDYGYTF | TGTGCCAGCCAGAAGAGGGAATCGGACTATGGCTACACCTTC